Below, one T cell receptor beta chain is given with its context. Its antigen is still unknown. TCRdb processed the reads anew with MiXCR; each CDR3 protein has one entry. The sample records about a million distinct CDR3 sequences, more than 25% being singletons. The data derive from a study of T cell repertoires in cytomegalovirus infection. The overall study: Researchers turned to recently identified HLA-C-restricted CMV epitopes as well as well-studied HLA-B-restricted ones. CMV infection and matching HLA type were both indicated by public TCR beta signatures.

General observations from the study: Ex vivo, HLA-C-restricted CMV-specific TCR beta clonotypes prevailed over the rest of the response. Cumulative public TCR beta family frequency identified carriers of CMV plus the relevant HLA.

Deletions cut 0 bases from V and 6 bases from J, with 18 bases between. The CDR3 consists of 17 residues. Per the germline V gene, CDR1 is MNHEY and CDR2 is SVGEGT. The chain is built from TRBV6-2 or TRBV6-3 and TRBJ1-5; possibly TRBD1 for D (6 bases). This TCR was recovered from a human donor in good health (CMV status not recorded). Some clones in this sample may be carry-over from other donors' samples. The source material was cultured CD8+ T cells from PBMCs, sampled from culture after CMV antigen stimulation. The CDR3 loop reads CASSYSLRGSLGQPQHF. In nucleotides, the CDR3 is TGTGCCAGCAGTTACTCGCTCAGGGGATCCCTCGGTCAGCCCCAGCATTTT.